This T cell receptor (beta chain) was documented in a study of blood T cell repertoires in COVID-19 (TCRdb year 2020). Some background on the complete study: The collaborator samples originated in the United States, Italy and Spain and spanned the acute and convalescent phases of COVID-19. The prospective study material was composed of cDNA or gDNA derived from T cells, B-cell-depleted T cells, or PBMCs. Subjects who had been exposed to COVID-19, were actively infected with it, or had recovered from it provided the deeply sampled blood TCRbeta repertoires that made up the dataset. The repertoires were released in a freely available public database intended as a resource for research on the immune response to SARS-CoV-2. The samples were drawn from two sources: the first 160 participants of the ongoing ImmuneRACE study, and over 950 subjects contributed by 6 global collaborators. Nearly every sample came with metadata listing a de-identified subject ID, COVID-19 status, age in years and sex. HLA class I and class II types, where available, came from metadata supplied by the sample provider rather than from assay-based typing.

TCRbeta CDR3 regions were amplified from genomic DNA by means of the immunoSEQ Assay, a bias-controlled multiplex PCR. Under the source paper's analysis protocol: Nucleated cell counts per sample were estimated from amplification of reference gene primers within the assay. Sequence reads were collapsed and filtered to measure the absolute abundance of every unique TCRbeta CDR3 rearrangement. For each sample, productive Simpson clonality was calculated by taking the square root of Simpson's diversity index across productive rearrangements. TCRdb obtained this table from immuneACCESS and retained in-frame rearrangements with V and J assigned. These tables miss some clones; where compared with another copy, unresolved V genes account for less than half of the shortfall, and the remainder is unexplained. V, J and clone size reflect that table, while D and trimming were determined from the DNA. This sample has approximately 120,000 clones in its table, and around 81% of those were observed once. The ten most abundant clones make up around 4% of the sample.

The collaborating institutions used their own protocols to collect whole blood in K2EDTA tubes. For TCRbeta analysis, collaborators shipped samples as frozen whole blood, isolated PBMCs, or DNA extracted from either of those sample types. About this clone itself: It lacks a known antigen. No much larger clone exists at a distance of one base, and base qualities are not known.

The paper's findings and limits, for the study overall: The amount of clinical and demographic metadata varied by source and participant and was provided uncurated.

The specimen was peripheral blood. The sequence derives from a human donor in a cohort sampled during active or convalescent COVID-19.

The CDR3 in this case is CASSLGWQTGGGEQYF. The DNA sequence follows: TGTGCCAGCAGCTTGGGGTGGCAAACGGGGGGCGGAGAGCAGTACTTC. The chain is encoded by TRBV5-5 joined to TRBJ2-7, with TRBD2 perhaps the D gene, on 7 matching bases. CDR1 and CDR2 are drawn from the germline V gene (reference sequence): SGHKS, YYEKEE. V is clipped by 0 bases and J by 7 bases, and the sequence between their germline boundaries is 20 bases long. The CDR3 holds 16 amino acids from the cysteine to the phenylalanine. Only CDR3 DNA remains: 48 bases, in frame from the first base.